Listed here is a single T cell receptor (beta chain). The input was 450 to 500 ng total RNA; TCR beta cDNA was made from it with a constant-region primer. Three-round nested multiplex PCR performed with slightly modified ARM-PCR produced the TCR beta libraries. TCRdb redid the calling of the multiplex PCR reads with MiXCR, one entry per CDR3 protein. The sample lists 300,000 to 400,000 distinct CDR3 sequences, over 55% seen once, with approximately 9.4% in the top ten. This entry belongs to a study of tumor-infiltrating lymphocytes in primary liver carcinoma. Study-wide background: The yield of productive TCRbeta reads per sample was roughly 3.65 to 8 million and was similar across tissue types.

Germline DNA was also extracted, and blood RNA was taken from unsorted whole blood. The sample was peripheral blood. This TCR was recovered from a man in his forties with primary liver carcinoma and hepatitis B virus infection.

The CDR3: CSATLTSGTRSDTQYF. The DNA of the CDR3 is TGCAGTGCTACCCTCACCAGCGGGACCAGATCAGATACGCAGTATTTT. The V gene is TRBV20-1, the J gene TRBJ2-3, with 7 bases matching TRBD2. V shed 4 bases, J shed 4 bases, and the junction held 14 bases outside the gene matches. The CDR3 covers 16 residues. Germline V lookup: CDR1 DFQATT, CDR2 SNEGSKA (reference sequence).